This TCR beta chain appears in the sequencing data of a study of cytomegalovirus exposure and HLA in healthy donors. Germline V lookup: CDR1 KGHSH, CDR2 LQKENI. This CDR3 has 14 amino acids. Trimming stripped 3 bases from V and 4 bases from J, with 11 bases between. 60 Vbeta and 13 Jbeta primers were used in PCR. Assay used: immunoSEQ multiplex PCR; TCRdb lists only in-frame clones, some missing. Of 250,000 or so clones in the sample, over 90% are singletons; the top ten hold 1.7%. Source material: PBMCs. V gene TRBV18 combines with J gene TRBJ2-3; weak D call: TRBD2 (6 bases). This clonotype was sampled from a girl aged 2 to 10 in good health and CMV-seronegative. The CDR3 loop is CASSPSASADTQYF. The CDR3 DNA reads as TGTGCCAGCTCACCTTCCGCTAGCGCAGATACGCAGTATTTT.